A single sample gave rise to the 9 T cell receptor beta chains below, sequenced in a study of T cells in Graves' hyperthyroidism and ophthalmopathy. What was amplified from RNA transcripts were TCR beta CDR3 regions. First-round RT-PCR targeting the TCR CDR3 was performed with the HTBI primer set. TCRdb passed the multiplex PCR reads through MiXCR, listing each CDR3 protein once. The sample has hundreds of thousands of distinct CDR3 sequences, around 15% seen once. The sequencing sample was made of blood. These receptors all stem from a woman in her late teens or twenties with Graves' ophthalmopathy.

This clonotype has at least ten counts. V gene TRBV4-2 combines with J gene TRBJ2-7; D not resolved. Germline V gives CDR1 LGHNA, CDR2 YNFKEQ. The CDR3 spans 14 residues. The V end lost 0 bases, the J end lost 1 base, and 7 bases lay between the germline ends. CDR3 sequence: CASSQDWGSYEQYF. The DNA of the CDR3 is TGTGCCAGCAGCCAAGATTGGGGTTCCTACGAGCAGTACTTC.

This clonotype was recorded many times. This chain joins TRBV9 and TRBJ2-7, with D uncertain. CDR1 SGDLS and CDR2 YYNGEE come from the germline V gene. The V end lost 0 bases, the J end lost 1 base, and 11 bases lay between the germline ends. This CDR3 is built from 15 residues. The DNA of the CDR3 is TGTGCCAGCAGCGTAGATTGGGGAACGTCCTACGAGCAGTACTTC. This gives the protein CASSVDWGTSYEQYF.

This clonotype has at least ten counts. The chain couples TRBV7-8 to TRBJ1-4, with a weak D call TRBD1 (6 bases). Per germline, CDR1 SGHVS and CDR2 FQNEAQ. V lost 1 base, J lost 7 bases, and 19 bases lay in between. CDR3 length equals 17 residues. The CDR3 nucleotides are TGTGCCAGCAGCTTAGGAAGGACTTTACAGGGAGGTGAAAAACTGTTTTTT. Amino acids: CASSLGRTLQGGEKLFF.

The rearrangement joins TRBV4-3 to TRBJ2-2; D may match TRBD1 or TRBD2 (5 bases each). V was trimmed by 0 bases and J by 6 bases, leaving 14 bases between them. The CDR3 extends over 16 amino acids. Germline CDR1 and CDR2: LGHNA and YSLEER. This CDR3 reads CASSQDISGTAGELFF. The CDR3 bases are TGCGCCAGCAGCCAAGATATCTCGGGGACGGCCGGGGAGCTGTTTTTT.

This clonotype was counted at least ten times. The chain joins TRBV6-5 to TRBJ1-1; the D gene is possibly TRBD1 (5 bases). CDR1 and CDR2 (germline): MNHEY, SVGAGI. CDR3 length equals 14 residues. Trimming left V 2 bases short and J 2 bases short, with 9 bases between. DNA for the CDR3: TGTGCCAGCAGTTACCGGGGGAGAAACACTGAAGCTTTCTTT. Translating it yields CASSYRGRNTEAFF.

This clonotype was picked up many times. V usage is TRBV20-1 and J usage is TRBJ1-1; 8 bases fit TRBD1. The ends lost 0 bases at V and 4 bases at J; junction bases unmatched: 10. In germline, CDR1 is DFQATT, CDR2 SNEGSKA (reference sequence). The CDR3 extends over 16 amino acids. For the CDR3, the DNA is TGCAGTGCTAGAGAGCCGTCAGGGACAGGTGGCACTGAAGCTTTCTTT. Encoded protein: CSAREPSGTGGTEAFF.

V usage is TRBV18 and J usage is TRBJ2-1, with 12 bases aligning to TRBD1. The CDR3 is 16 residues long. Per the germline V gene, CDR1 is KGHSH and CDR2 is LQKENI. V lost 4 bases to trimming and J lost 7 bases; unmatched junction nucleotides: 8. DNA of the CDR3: TGTGCCAGCTCACAGACGGGACAGGGGGCTGGAAATGAGCAGTTCTTC. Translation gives CASSQTGQGAGNEQFF.

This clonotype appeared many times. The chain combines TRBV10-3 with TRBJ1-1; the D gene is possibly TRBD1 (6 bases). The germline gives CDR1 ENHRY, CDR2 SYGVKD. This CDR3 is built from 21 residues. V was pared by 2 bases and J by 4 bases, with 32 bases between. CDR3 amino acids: CAISEVWGTLASRLPGTEAFF. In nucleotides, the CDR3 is TGTGCCATCAGTGAGGTATGGGGGACACTTGCATCCAGGCTGCCTGGCACTGAAGCTTTCTTT.

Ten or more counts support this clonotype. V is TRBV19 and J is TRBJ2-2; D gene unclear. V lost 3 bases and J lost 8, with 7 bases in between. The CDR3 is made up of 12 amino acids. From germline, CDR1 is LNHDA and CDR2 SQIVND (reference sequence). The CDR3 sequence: CASSIAAGELFF. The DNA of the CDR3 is TGTGCCAGTAGTATTGCCGCAGGGGAGCTGTTTTTT.